The 32 T cell receptor beta chains given below trace back to one sample, sequenced in a study of CD8 T cells in ankylosing spondylitis. TCRdb re-derived calls from the 5' RACE reads in MiXCR, one entry per CDR3 protein. The repertoire holds hundreds of thousands of distinct CDR3 sequences, with approximately 10% as singletons. Their recognized antigens are unknown. Findings and limits, study-wide: Characteristic of ankylosing spondylitis blood, it appeared, was a TCR beta motif comprising roughly 8 highly homologous variants.

Sequenced material: blood, either unsorted or a sorted T cell fraction (not recorded which). These receptors were collected from a male donor with ankylosing spondylitis.

This clonotype was observed a few times. This rearrangement joins TRBV20-1 to TRBJ1-2; the D is unclear. The V end lost 3 bases, the J end lost 5 bases, and 10 bases lay between the germline ends. This CDR3 spans 12 amino acids. From germline, CDR1 is DFQATT and CDR2 SNEGSKA (reference sequence). CDR3 region: CSARGPGYGYTF. As DNA, the CDR3 is TGCAGTGCTAGGGGCCCGGGATATGGCTACACCTTC.

This clonotype was picked up a small number of times. This sequence joins TRBV20-1 and TRBJ1-1, with D hard to call. This CDR3 is built from 11 residues. The germline CDR1 and CDR2 sequences are DFQATT and SNEGSKA (reference sequence). The V end was cut by 4 bases, the J end by 3 bases, with 6 bases between. The CDR3 loop is CSAMTDTEAFF. CDR3 DNA: TGCAGTGCTATGACCGACACTGAAGCTTTCTTT.

The V call is TRBV20-1, the J call TRBJ2-7; TRBD1 agrees at 11 bases. This CDR3 has 14 amino acids. Germline V gene sequence: CDR1 DFQATT, CDR2 SNEGSKA (reference sequence). The V and J ends lost 6 bases and 5 bases, in that order; junction bases with no gene match: 9. The CDR3, as DNA: TGCAGTGCGGGGGGCGGACAGGGGGCCGACGAGCAGTACTTC. Translating it yields CSAGGGQGADEQYF.

The chain couples TRBV10-3 to TRBJ2-7, with 9 bases that match TRBD1. The V and J ends lost 7 bases and 6 bases, in that order; junction bases with no gene match: 10. The germline CDR1 and CDR2 sequences are ENHRY and SYGVKD. CDR3 length equals 14 residues. The CDR3: CAIKTGTGTGEQYF. The DNA of the CDR3 is TGTGCCATCAAGACCGGGACAGGGACGGGCGAGCAGTACTTC.

The sample holds a few counts of this clonotype. The CDR3 nucleotides are TGTGCCAGCAGCAAACCGGGGAGGGTGGCAGATACGCAGTATTTT. Encoded protein: CASSKPGRVADTQYF. V usage is TRBV21-1 and J usage is TRBJ2-3; the D call of TRBD2 is as the table states it, not checked on the DNA. TRBV21-1 constitutes a pseudogene. This CDR3 has 15 amino acids.

This chain uses TRBV5-1 with TRBJ2-2; D is ambiguous. Germline lookup yields CDR1 SGHRS and CDR2 YFSETQ. CDR3 length: 14 amino acids. V was cut by 0 bases and J by 6 bases, with 9 bases left in between. The CDR3 DNA sequence: TGCGCCAGCAGCTTGGTACCGATTGCCGGGGAGCTGTTTTTT. Translated, it gives CASSLVPIAGELFF.

The chain carries TRBV27 and TRBJ2-1, with TRBD2 matching over 9 bases. CDR1 MNHEY and CDR2 SMNVEV come from the germline V gene (reference sequence). V shed 6 bases and J 9 bases; nucleotides not matched to a gene: 12. The CDR3 consists of 15 residues. The CDR3 loop is CASSPSGMNGLEQFF. CDR3 coding DNA: TGTGCCAGCAGCCCTAGCGGGATGAACGGTCTTGAGCAGTTCTTC.

In this sample, this clonotype turned up a few times. The chain links TRBV18 to TRBJ1-5; D gene ambiguous. Germline CDR1 and CDR2: KGHSH and LQKENI. CDR3 length equals 14 residues. V dropped 6 bases and J dropped 6 bases, with 15 bases sitting between them. The CDR3 region has the DNA TGTGCCAGCTCGCCTACTGCGGGTGGTCAGCCCCAGCATTTT. The encoded protein is CASSPTAGGQPQHF.

This clonotype was detected a few times. The chain couples TRBV20-1 to TRBJ2-7; D could derive from TRBD1 or TRBD2 (5 bases each). This CDR3 spans 14 amino acids. V was cut by 5 bases and J by 1 base, with 15 bases left in between. Per the germline V gene, CDR1 is DFQATT and CDR2 is SNEGSKA (reference sequence). CDR3 DNA: TGCAGTGCTGGACCGGGACCGGTTTCCTACGAGCAGTACTTC. Translated: CSAGPGPVSYEQYF.

This clonotype has only a few counts. The CDR3 sequence: CASANGGTDEQYF. In nucleotides, the CDR3 is TGTGCCAGCGCAAACGGGGGGACCGACGAGCAGTACTTC. This chain joins TRBV18 and TRBJ2-7; 7 positions match TRBD2. The length of the CDR3 is 13 residues. Germline V gene lookup returns CDR1 KGHSH and CDR2 LQKENI. With 8 bases clipped from V and 5 bases from J, the junction kept 9 bases outside the gene matches.

The table lists this clonotype with a few counts. V usage is TRBV5-4 and J usage is TRBJ1-1, with D uncertain. CDR1 is SGHNT, CDR2 YYREEE, per germline (reference sequence). V was shortened by 1 base and J by 3 bases, with 4 bases between the two germline ends. This CDR3 spans 12 amino acids. CDR3: CASSLYDTEAFF. CDR3 bases: TGTGCCAGCAGCTTGTACGACACTGAAGCTTTCTTT. Filled out from reference TRBV5-4 and TRBJ1-1, the complete variable domain reads ETGVTQSPTHLIKTRGQQVTLRCSSQSGHNTVSWYQQALGQGPQFIFQYYREEENGRGNFPPRFSGLQFPNYSSELNVNALELDDSALYLCASSLYDTEAFFGQGTRLTVV.

This clonotype was observed at least ten times. The chain is built from TRBV5-6 and TRBJ2-5, with no clear D. This CDR3 is built from 13 residues. Between the trimmed V and J ends, which lost 4 bases and 3 bases, there was a span of 10 bases. Germline V gene lookup returns CDR1 SGHDT and CDR2 YYEEEE. The CDR3 loop is CASSRLREETQYF. CDR3 DNA sequence: TGTGCCAGCAGCCGACTCCGTGAAGAGACCCAGTACTTC.

The rearrangement joins TRBV7-9 to TRBJ2-1, with D hard to call. The CDR3 runs 16 residues. Germline values: CDR1 SEHNR, CDR2 FQNEAQ (reference sequence). The germline V and J ends were trimmed by 1 base and 4 bases, with 14 bases remaining between them. CDR3 sequence: CASSLDLGAVYNEQFF. CDR3 bases: TGTGCCAGCAGCTTAGATCTAGGTGCGGTGTACAATGAGCAGTTCTTC.

There are a few counts of this clonotype. The rearrangement uses TRBV4-2 and TRBJ2-3; TRBD1 agrees at 8 bases. Germline V gene lookup returns CDR1 LGHNA and CDR2 YNFKEQ. V lost 0 bases and J lost 5; bases outside the gene matches: 16. The CDR3 length is 19 residues. In DNA form, the CDR3 reads TGTGCCAGCAGCCAAGATCCCACAGGGGGGCTTGGTATGGGAGATACGCAGTATTTT. It translates to CASSQDPTGGLGMGDTQYF.

This chain connects TRBV4-1 to TRBJ2-7; possible D gene TRBD2, 5 bases. Trimming took 3 bases from V and 0 from J, leaving 12 bases between them. Germline CDR1 MGHRA, CDR2 YSYEKL. CDR3 size: 15 residues. CDR3 residues: CASSHPGIRSYEQYF. In DNA, the CDR3 is TGCGCCAGCAGCCACCCCGGGATCCGCTCCTACGAGCAGTACTTC.

There are a few counts of this clonotype. The chain employs TRBV7-8 and TRBJ2-1; D is unresolved. V was shortened by 1 base and J by 7 bases, with 5 bases between the two germline ends. The germline CDR1 and CDR2 sequences are SGHVS and FQNEAQ. The CDR3 totals 12 residues. CDR3 amino acids: CASSLDLNEQFF. The CDR3 DNA sequence: TGTGCCAGCAGCTTAGACTTGAATGAGCAGTTCTTC.

This clonotype was counted only a few times. J is TRBJ2-3 and V is TRBV24-1; a possible D gene is TRBD1 (5 bases). V was shortened by 4 bases and J by 3 bases, with 10 bases between the two germline ends. Per germline, CDR1 KGHDR and CDR2 SFDVKD. The CDR3 has 14 residues. The CDR3 here is CATSEAGWTDTQYF. CDR3 nucleotides: TGTGCCACCAGTGAGGCAGGGTGGACAGATACGCAGTATTTT.

A few counts support this clonotype. V and J are TRBV19 and TRBJ1-4, with no clear D. Germline V gives CDR1 LNHDA, CDR2 SQIVND (reference sequence). V was shortened by 5 bases and J by 10 bases, with 11 bases between the two germline ends. This CDR3 has 12 amino acids. CDR3 residues: CASSGREGKLFF. In DNA, the CDR3 is TGTGCCAGTAGTGGCCGCGAGGGAAAACTGTTTTTT.

The V and J genes are TRBV5-1 and TRBJ2-2, with TRBD2 as a possible D gene (6 bases). CDR3 length equals 15 residues. CDR1 SGHRS and CDR2 YFSETQ come from the germline V gene. The ends were cut back, 10 bases at V and 1 base at J, with 17 bases in the middle. CDR3 bases: TGCGCCTCCGTGGAGGGGCTACTGAACACCGGGGAGCTGTTTTTT. Amino acid sequence: CASVEGLLNTGELFF.

This clonotype occurred many times. This CDR3 reads CASSQDVASTYEQYF. The CDR3 DNA follows: TGCGCCAGCAGCCAAGATGTAGCGTCGACCTACGAGCAGTACTTC. The V gene is TRBV4-3, the J gene TRBJ2-7; TRBD2 might be the D (5 bases). Germline V gene data show CDR1 as LGHNA and CDR2 as YSLEER. V was trimmed by 0 bases and J by 2 bases, leaving 11 bases between them. The CDR3 extends over 15 amino acids.

This clonotype was detected only a few times. The chain is built from TRBV4-3 and TRBJ2-7; D is unresolved. Germline V gene lookup returns CDR1 LGHNA and CDR2 YSLEER. V was clipped by 5 bases and J by 0 bases, with 17 bases between them. The length of the CDR3 is 16 residues. CDR3 sequence reads: CASSARKTVSSYEQYF. CDR3 DNA: TGCGCCAGCAGCGCCCGCAAGACGGTGAGCTCCTACGAGCAGTACTTC.

A few counts support this clonotype. V gene TRBV6-5 combines with J gene TRBJ2-5; 7 bases agree with TRBD1. The V and J ends lost 0 bases and 1 base, in that order; junction bases with no gene match: 5. This CDR3 spans 16 amino acids. Per the germline V gene, CDR1 is MNHEY and CDR2 is SVGAGI. The CDR3 region has the DNA TGTGCCAGCAGTTACTCCATAGACAGGGCCCAAGAGACCCAGTACTTC. Protein sequence: CASSYSIDRAQETQYF.

The CDR3 DNA sequence: TGCAGTGCTGGACTATTCGATAGGAGTGGGGGGGAGACCCAGTACTTC. Its protein is CSAGLFDRSGGETQYF. V usage is TRBV20-1 and J usage is TRBJ2-5, with D possibly matching TRBD2 (6 bases). The CDR3 extends over 16 amino acids. Trimming cost V 5 bases and J 5 bases, with 24 bases left between them. The germline V gene has CDR1 DFQATT and CDR2 SNEGSKA (reference sequence).

This clonotype was counted at least ten times. This rearrangement joins TRBV5-1 to TRBJ2-7; 7 bases line up with TRBD1. This CDR3 region has 13 residues. The germline gives CDR1 SGHRS, CDR2 YFSETQ. V gave up 4 bases and J gave up 6 bases; unmatched junction bases: 7. CDR3: CASSPRTGGEQYF. The CDR3 region has the DNA TGCGCCAGCAGCCCCCGGACAGGTGGCGAGCAGTACTTC.

This clonotype was detected a few times. The rearrangement joins TRBV7-2 to TRBJ2-7, with D maybe TRBD2 (5 bases). The ends were cut back, 2 bases at V and 5 bases at J, with 13 bases in the middle. Germline assignment: CDR1 SGHTA and CDR2 FQGNSA. The CDR3 totals 14 residues. The chain's CDR3 is CASSLSDGRDEQYF. The CDR3 bases are TGTGCCAGCAGCTTATCGGATGGGCGGGACGAGCAGTACTTC.

This clonotype appeared a few times. The genes are TRBV10-3 and TRBJ1-1; D call uncertain. The CDR3 loop spans 13 amino acids. Trimming left V 6 bases short and J 4 bases short, with 12 bases between. Per the germline V gene, CDR1 is ENHRY and CDR2 is SYGVKD. DNA of the CDR3: TGTGCCATCAGCGGACGGGCCGGCACTGAAGCTTTCTTT. The encoded protein is CAISGRAGTEAFF.

This chain links TRBV5-1 with TRBJ2-7, with a tentative D call TRBD1 (7 bases). Trimming stripped 4 bases from V and 0 bases from J, with 17 bases between. The CDR3 sequence is 16 residues long. From germline, CDR1 is SGHRS and CDR2 YFSETQ. The CDR3 region has the DNA TGCGCCAGCAGCCTCCGCGGGACAGACCTCTCCTACGAGCAGTACTTC. This sequence encodes CASSLRGTDLSYEQYF.

This clonotype was detected a few times. The chain is built from TRBV6-2 or TRBV6-3 and TRBJ2-7; D uncertain. Trimming stripped 2 bases from V and 0 bases from J, with 11 bases between. The CDR3 length is 15 residues. CDR1 and CDR2 (germline): MNHEY, SVGEGT. Written as DNA, the CDR3 is TGTGCCAGCAGTTACCTCCCAATTAGCTCCTACGAGCAGTACTTC. Protein: CASSYLPISSYEQYF.

The rearrangement joins TRBV7-8 to TRBJ2-4, with D perhaps TRBD2 (5 bases). This CDR3 has 16 residues. V lost 5 bases, J lost 1 base, and 15 bases lay in between. Per the germline V gene, CDR1 is SGHVS and CDR2 is FQNEAQ. The CDR3 nucleotides read TGTGCCAGCAGCCCCGGGGAGTACACGGCCAAAAACATTCAGTACTTC. Translated, it gives CASSPGEYTAKNIQYF.

The chain has TRBV6-1 and TRBJ2-5; 9 bases are shared with TRBD2. This CDR3 has 15 amino acids. The V gene's germline CDR1 is MNHNS and CDR2 SASEGT. V shed 6 bases and J 2 bases; nucleotides not matched to a gene: 7. The CDR3: CASSVSRGGQETQYF. In nucleotides, the CDR3 is TGTGCCAGCAGCGTTTCGCGGGGGGGGCAAGAGACCCAGTACTTC.

Only a few counts were recorded for this clonotype. The gene calls are TRBV20-1 and TRBJ2-7, with D unresolved. V dropped 3 bases and J dropped 5 bases, with 8 bases sitting between them. This CDR3 has 11 residues. Looked up from germline, CDR1 is DFQATT and CDR2 is SNEGSKA (reference sequence). CDR3 bases: TGCAGTGCTAGTAAGGGCCACGAGCAGTACTTC. Translation gives CSASKGHEQYF.

This clonotype appeared a few times. V usage is TRBV6-2 or TRBV6-3 and J usage is TRBJ2-5, with 9 bases aligning to TRBD1. Germline lookup yields CDR1 MNHEY and CDR2 SVGEGT. The CDR3 covers 17 residues. V dropped 4 bases and J dropped 2; count of bases not matched to a gene: 11. The CDR3 bases are TGTGCCAGCAGTTCATACCCCACTGACAGGGGGCAAGAGACCCAGTACTTC. Its translation is CASSSYPTDRGQETQYF.